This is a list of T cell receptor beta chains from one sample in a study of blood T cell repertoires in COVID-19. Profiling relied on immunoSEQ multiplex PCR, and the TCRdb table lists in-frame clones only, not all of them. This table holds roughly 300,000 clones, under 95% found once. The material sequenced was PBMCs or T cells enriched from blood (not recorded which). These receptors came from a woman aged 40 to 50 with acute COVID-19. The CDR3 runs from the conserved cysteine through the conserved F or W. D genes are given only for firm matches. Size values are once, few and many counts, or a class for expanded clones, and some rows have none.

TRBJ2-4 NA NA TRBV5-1 CASSLGGDLAKNIQYF TGCGCCAGCAGCTTGGGCGGGGACCTAGCCAAAAACATTCAGTACTTC
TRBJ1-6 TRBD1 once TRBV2 CASRPGGGSPLHF TGTGCCAGCAGACCAGGGGGCGGTTCACCCCTCCACTTT
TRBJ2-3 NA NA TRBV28 CASSERVVEADTQYF TGTGCCAGCAGTGAGAGGGTGGTGGAGGCAGATACGCAGTATTTT
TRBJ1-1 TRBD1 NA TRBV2 CASRATGISEAFF TGTGCCAGCAGAGCGACAGGGATCTCTGAAGCTTTCTTT
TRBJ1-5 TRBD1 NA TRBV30 CAWSVQGAGGQPQHF TGTGCCTGGAGTGTACAGGGGGCTGGAGGTCAGCCCCAGCATTTT
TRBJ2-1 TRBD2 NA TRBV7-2 CASSSPGLAGGGEQFF TGTGCCAGCAGCTCCCCGGGACTAGCGGGAGGTGGAGAGCAGTTCTTC
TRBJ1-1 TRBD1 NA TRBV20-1 CSAREDRALRF TGCAGTGCTAGAGAAGACAGGGCCCTTCGCTTT
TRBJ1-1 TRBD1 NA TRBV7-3 CASKRTGGSTEAFF TGTGCCAGCAAACGGACAGGGGGTAGCACTGAAGCTTTCTTT
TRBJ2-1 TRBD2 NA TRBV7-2 CASSLMAGTSGFNEQFF TGTGCCAGCAGCTTAATGGCCGGGACTAGCGGGTTTAATGAGCAGTTCTTC
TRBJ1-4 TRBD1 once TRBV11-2 CASSKGQGRTNEKLFF TGTGCCAGCAGCAAAGGACAGGGGAGAACTAATGAAAAACTGTTTTTT
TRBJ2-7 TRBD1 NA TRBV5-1 CASSFRDRSGEQYF TGCGCCAGCAGCTTCCGGGACAGGTCTGGCGAGCAGTACTTC
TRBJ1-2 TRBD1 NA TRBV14 CASSQPGQGDYGYTF TGTGCCAGCAGCCAACCGGGACAGGGCGACTATGGCTACACCTTC
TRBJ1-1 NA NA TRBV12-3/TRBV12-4 CASSLGGPTEAFF TGTGCCAGCAGTTTAGGCGGTCCCACTGAAGCTTTCTTT
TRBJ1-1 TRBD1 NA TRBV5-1 CASSNTGGGVNTEAFF TGCGCCAGCAGCAACACAGGGGGCGGAGTGAACACTGAAGCTTTCTTT
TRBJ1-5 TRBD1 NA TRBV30 CAWSVKGGRGHNQPQHF TGTGCCTGGAGTGTAAAAGGGGGCAGGGGTCACAATCAGCCCCAGCATTTT
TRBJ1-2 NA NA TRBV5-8 CASSLGRVYGYTF TGTGCCAGCAGCTTGGGCAGGGTCTATGGCTACACCTTC
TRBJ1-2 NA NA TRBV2 CASSPGQYYGYTF TGTGCCAGCAGCCCAGGACAGTACTATGGCTACACCTTC
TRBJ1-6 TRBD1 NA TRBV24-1 CATGQGHNSPLHF TGTGCCACCGGACAGGGCCATAATTCACCCCTCCACTTT
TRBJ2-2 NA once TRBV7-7 CASSRTSSPGELFF TGTGCCAGCAGCCGTACTAGCTCACCCGGGGAGCTGTTTTTT
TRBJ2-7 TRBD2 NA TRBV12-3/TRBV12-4 CASSPGGYEQYF TGTGCCAGCAGCCCGGGGGGCTACGAGCAGTACTTC
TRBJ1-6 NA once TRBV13 CASSLGLGRPLHF TGTGCCAGCAGCTTAGGCCTCGGCAGGCCCCTCCACTTT
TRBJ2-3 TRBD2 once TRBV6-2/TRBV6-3 CASSYAGGLTYTQYF TGTGCCAGCAGTTATGCGGGAGGGCTCACTTATACGCAGTATTTT
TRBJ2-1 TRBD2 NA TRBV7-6 CASSGLAGAYNEQFF TGTGCCAGCAGCGGACTAGCGGGGGCCTACAATGAGCAGTTCTTC
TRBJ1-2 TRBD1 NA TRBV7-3 CASSLSPGQLYGYTF TGTGCCAGCAGCTTAAGCCCGGGACAGCTATATGGCTACACCTTC